Following are 13 T cell receptor beta chains from one sample sequenced in a study of T-cell reconstitution after alpha-beta-depleted transplantation in children. TCRbeta library preparation incorporated unique molecular identifiers. Via MiXCR, TCRdb re-called the PCR reads, giving one row per CDR3 protein. This table has approximately 490,000 distinct CDR3 sequences, approximately 12% appearing once. The material was PBMCs from the stem cell graft donor, obtained from the stem cell graft. Every receptor here comes from a human donor who donated a stem cell graft to a child with combined immunodeficiency.

The gene calls are TRBV27 and TRBJ2-7; 8 positions agree with TRBD1. There are 16 residues in the CDR3. J was trimmed by 3 bases and V by 6 bases; bases with no gene match: 13. CDR1 is MNHEY and CDR2 is SMNVEV in the germline V gene (reference sequence). The CDR3 is CASSALGGQGYYEQYF. The CDR3 DNA follows: TGTGCCAGCAGCGCCTTAGGAGGACAGGGTTACTACGAGCAGTACTTC.

This clonotype has a count of ten or more. This chain links TRBV7-2 with TRBJ2-2, with D possibly being TRBD2 (6 bases). The CDR3 contains 17 residues. The germline V and J ends were trimmed by 2 bases and 5 bases, with 18 bases remaining between them. CDR1 and CDR2 (germline): SGHTA, FQGNSA. DNA for the CDR3: TGTGCCAGCAGCTTAAGGGTCGGGGGAGTGAGAACCGGGGAGCTGTTTTTT. Translation gives CASSLRVGGVRTGELFF.

This clonotype was counted between two and nine times. V gene TRBV7-9 combines with J gene TRBJ2-5; D remains ambiguous. V gave up 3 bases and J gave up 5 bases, with 10 bases separating them. The germline CDR1 and CDR2 sequences are SEHNR and FQNEAQ (reference sequence). The CDR3 extends over 13 amino acids. CDR3 loop: CASSFFVGETQYF. CDR3 sequence (DNA): TGTGCCAGCAGCTTTTTCGTAGGGGAGACCCAGTACTTC.

A few counts support this clonotype. This rearrangement joins TRBV5-6 to TRBJ2-7; D perhaps matches TRBD1 (5 bases). Between the trimmed V and J ends, which lost 3 bases and 1 base, there was a span of 11 bases. The germline V gene encodes CDR1 SGHDT and CDR2 YYEEEE. The CDR3 totals 14 residues. CDR3 residues: CASSYSDKSYEQYF. CDR3 nucleotides: TGTGCCAGCAGCTACTCGGACAAGTCCTACGAGCAGTACTTC.

This clonotype was counted ten times or more. The V and J genes are TRBV21-1 and TRBJ2-2; the listed D gene, TRBD1, was not tested against the DNA. TRBV21-1 is deemed a pseudogene. This CDR3 is built from 14 residues. In DNA, the CDR3 is TGTGCAGACCTAACGGGGTCAGGGTCCGGGGAGCTGTTTTTT. It translates to CADLTGSGSGELFF.

The chain recombines TRBV12-3 or TRBV12-4 with TRBJ2-4, with TRBD2 matching over 8 bases. J gave up 7 bases and V 2 bases, and 7 bases lay outside the gene matches. This CDR3 spans 15 amino acids. The DNA of the CDR3 is TGTGCCAGCAGTTTATTCCGGGGGGGCGCGAACATTCAGTACTTC. Translated, it gives CASSLFRGGANIQYF.

This clonotype was detected many times. The V gene is TRBV9, the J gene TRBJ2-1; 7 bases are a match to TRBD1. V lost 2 bases to trimming and J lost 3 bases; unmatched junction nucleotides: 2. The CDR3 is 14 amino acids. Germline lookup yields CDR1 SGDLS and CDR2 YYNGEE. CDR3 nucleotides: TGTGCCAGCAGCGTGACAGGGAACTACAATGAGCAGTTCTTC. This encodes CASSVTGNYNEQFF.

This clonotype has more than one count but fewer than ten. The gene calls are TRBV6-2 or TRBV6-3 and TRBJ2-1, with 8 bases matching TRBD1. The CDR3 is made up of 15 amino acids. Trimming at V came to 4 bases and at J to 6 bases, leaving 8 bases not matched to a gene. Germline lookup yields CDR1 MNHEY and CDR2 SVGEGT. The CDR3 nucleotides read TGTGCCAGCAGTTCCCGACTCCAGGGGGCCAATGAGCAGTTCTTC. Its protein product is CASSSRLQGANEQFF.

The chain employs TRBV6-2 or TRBV6-3 and TRBJ2-5; TRBD2 matches at 9 bases. This CDR3 contains 15 residues. Germline CDR1 and CDR2: MNHEY and SVGEGT. Unmatched junction bases numbered 11, after V lost 7 bases and J lost 5 bases. This CDR3 is CASIPLSGRPETQYF. The CDR3 bases are TGTGCCAGCATCCCCCTCAGCGGGAGGCCGGAGACCCAGTACTTC.

The V and J genes are TRBV29-1 and TRBJ2-7, with 10 bases matching TRBD1. The V gene's germline CDR1 is SQVTM and CDR2 ANQGSEA. The J segment lost 2 bases and the V segment lost 4 bases, leaving 5 bases of the junction unmatched. The CDR3 is made up of 14 amino acids. The CDR3 loop is CSVAGTGATYEQYF. In DNA form, the CDR3 reads TGCAGCGTTGCAGGGACAGGGGCTACCTACGAGCAGTACTTC.

The chain has TRBV6-5 and TRBJ1-2, with D perhaps TRBD1 (5 bases). V lost 2 bases to trimming and J lost 4 bases, with 11 bases between them. The CDR3 spans 14 residues. CDR1 and CDR2 (germline): MNHEY, SVGAGI. The CDR3, as DNA: TGTGCCAGCAGTTACGGGGACGGCTCCTATGGCTACACCTTC. It specifies CASSYGDGSYGYTF.

With regard to this clonotype: The junction and the germline gene differ at one end; a read error may be behind it. The chain combines TRBV20-1 with TRBJ2-6; maybe TRBD2 (7 bases). Germline V CDR1 and CDR2: DFQATT, SNEGSKA (reference sequence). This CDR3 comprises 16 residues. The CDR3: CCAKGGGGSGANVLTF. As DNA, the CDR3 is TGCTGTGCTAAGGGGGGGGGTGGCTCTGGGGCCAACGTCCTGACTTTC.

The CDR3 region is CSAIGLAGELDTQYF. The CDR3 bases are TGCAGTGCTATCGGACTAGCGGGAGAGTTAGATACGCAGTATTTT. The chain carries TRBV20-1 and TRBJ2-3; 13 bases line up with TRBD2. Unmatched junction bases numbered 6, after V lost 4 bases and J lost 5 bases. This CDR3 is 15 amino acids long. Germline CDR1 is DFQATT and CDR2 is SNEGSKA (reference sequence).